The next 20 T cell receptor beta chains were all read from a single sample in a study of T cells in Graves' hyperthyroidism and ophthalmopathy. From RNA transcripts, TCR beta CDR3 regions were amplified. Carried out on the TCR CDR3, a first-round RT-PCR used the HTBI primer set. TCRdb re-derived calls from the multiplex PCR reads in MiXCR, one entry per CDR3 protein. The sample shows about 600,000 distinct CDR3 sequences, 15% to 20% of them seen only once. The sequenced sample consisted of blood. The receptors shown here come from a woman between 35 and 50 years old with Graves' ophthalmopathy.

This sequence joins TRBV7-9 and TRBJ2-3; 9 nucleotides match TRBD1. V lost 4 bases to trimming and J lost 3 bases; unmatched junction nucleotides: 11. The CDR3 has 17 amino acids. The germline gives CDR1 SEHNR, CDR2 FQNEAQ (reference sequence). The CDR3 loop reads CASSSRGDRVGTDTQYF. The CDR3 coding sequence is TGTGCCAGCAGCTCGAGAGGGGACAGGGTTGGGACAGATACGCAGTATTTT.

Many counts were recorded for this clonotype. The rearrangement joins TRBV30 to TRBJ1-4, with D hard to call. Trimming took 0 bases from V and 8 from J, leaving 16 bases between them. This CDR3 comprises 15 residues. Germline values: CDR1 GTSNPN, CDR2 SVGIG (reference sequence). The DNA of the CDR3 is TGTGCCTGGAGTGTCCGGCTCCCTCTCGGGGAAAAACTGTTTTTT. It yields the protein CAWSVRLPLGEKLFF.

This clonotype has a handful of counts. The rearrangement links TRBV5-5 to TRBJ2-2, with D unclear. CDR1 and CDR2 (germline): SGHKS, YYEKEE (reference sequence). The CDR3 is made up of 16 amino acids. Trimming removed 0 bases at V and 0 bases at J, with 9 bases between. This chain's CDR3 is CASSLGRQANTGELFF. In DNA form, the CDR3 reads TGTGCCAGCAGCTTGGGGCGTCAGGCGAACACCGGGGAGCTGTTTTTT.

This chain links TRBV28 with TRBJ1-5; D possibly corresponds to TRBD1 (6 bases). V was cut by 3 bases and J by 7 bases, with 22 bases left in between. The CDR3 spans 17 residues. Per the germline V gene, CDR1 is MDHEN and CDR2 is SYDVKM. The CDR3: CASSFGGGGVVGQPQHF. The CDR3, as DNA: TGTGCCAGCAGTTTCGGGGGCGGAGGGGTGGTAGGGCAGCCCCAGCATTTT.

The rearrangement uses TRBV12-3 or TRBV12-4 and TRBJ2-2; TRBD1 might be the D (6 bases). The CDR3 is made up of 15 amino acids. V lost 7 bases and J lost 0, with 12 bases in between. The CDR3: CASIDRSANTGELFF. The CDR3 DNA is TGTGCCAGCATCGACAGGAGTGCGAACACCGGGGAGCTGTTTTTT.

This clonotype has ten or more counts. The chain links TRBV7-2 to TRBJ2-3; tentative D call: TRBD1 (6 bases). Trimming left V 1 base short and J 2 bases short, with 13 bases between. The germline gives CDR1 SGHTA, CDR2 FQGNSA. The CDR3 spans 16 residues. CDR3 loop: CASSLVPGHYTDTQYF. The CDR3 DNA sequence: TGTGCCAGCAGCTTAGTACCGGGACACTACACAGATACGCAGTATTTT. The complete variable domain, with remaining parts taken from reference TRBV7-2 and TRBJ2-3, reads GAGVSQSPSNKVTEKGKDVELRCDPISGHTALYWYRQSLGQGLEFLIYFQGNSAPDKSGLPSDRFSAERTGGSVSTLTIQRTQQEDSAVYLCASSLVPGHYTDTQYFGPGTRLTVL.

In its sample, this clonotype was seen many times. The rearrangement links TRBV5-1 to TRBJ2-1; D is ambiguous. In germline, CDR1 is SGHRS, CDR2 YFSETQ. The length of the CDR3 is 14 residues. The V and J ends lost 3 bases and 2 bases respectively, with 9 bases between them. CDR3 residues: CASSSDGPYNEQFF. The CDR3 DNA sequence: TGCGCCAGCAGCTCGGATGGCCCCTACAATGAGCAGTTCTTC.

This sequence joins TRBV19 and TRBJ1-4; 7 nucleotides line up with TRBD1. Germline loops: CDR1 LNHDA, CDR2 SQIVND (reference sequence). This CDR3 has 15 residues. The ends lost 5 bases at V and 1 base at J; junction bases unmatched: 4. CDR3 residues: CASSSNRGTNEKLFF. Written as DNA, the CDR3 is TGTGCCAGTAGTTCCAACAGGGGAACTAATGAAAAACTGTTTTTT.

This clonotype was seen many times. The chain employs TRBV13 and TRBJ1-1; maybe TRBD1 (6 bases). V shed 4 bases and J shed 4 bases, with 16 bases lying between them. The germline V gene has CDR1 PRHDT and CDR2 FYEKMQ (reference sequence). The CDR3 has 15 amino acids. The CDR3 nucleotides are TGTGCCAGCAGCTCGTGGCGGCAGGGGAGCACTGAAGCTTTCTTT. Amino acid sequence: CASSSWRQGSTEAFF.

The chain uses TRBV3-1 and TRBJ2-3, with no clear D. The germline CDR1 and CDR2 sequences are LGHDT and YNNKEL (reference sequence). V was clipped by 4 bases and J by 2 bases, with 10 bases between them. This CDR3 spans 14 amino acids. CDR3 nucleotide sequence: TGTGCCAGCAGCCCGGAAACCTACACAGATACGCAGTATTTT. Protein sequence: CASSPETYTDTQYF.

The chain has TRBV20-1 and TRBJ2-2; D is possibly TRBD1 (6 bases). The CDR3 has 15 amino acids. The germline CDR1 and CDR2 sequences are DFQATT and SNEGSKA (reference sequence). Deletions cut 0 bases from V and 4 bases from J, with 12 bases between. As DNA, the CDR3 is TGCAGTGCTAGAGATCAGAAAGGGGGCACCGGGGAGCTGTTTTTT. As protein: CSARDQKGGTGELFF.

The sample holds many counts of this clonotype. The V gene is TRBV29-1, the J gene TRBJ2-5; 10 positions match TRBD2. This CDR3 is 15 amino acids long. V lost 3 bases, J lost 9 bases, and 13 bases stayed unmatched. The germline V gene has CDR1 SQVTM and CDR2 ANQGSEA. Written as DNA, the CDR3 is TGCAGCGTTGATGACCTAGCGGGGGCCCGCGGTGCCCAGTACTTC. Residues: CSVDDLAGARGAQYF.

This clonotype was counted ten times or more. The J gene is TRBJ1-2, the V gene TRBV5-1; D remains ambiguous. Germline lookup yields CDR1 SGHRS and CDR2 YFSETQ. This CDR3 contains 13 residues. Trimming pared 2 bases from V and 3 bases from J, leaving 8 bases between. The DNA for the CDR3 is TGCGCCAGCAGCTTTTCCGAGCACTATGGCTACACCTTC. Translation: CASSFSEHYGYTF.

This clonotype showed up just a few times. This chain joins TRBV12-5 and TRBJ2-3; a weak D match, TRBD1 (6 bases). In germline, CDR1 is LGHNT, CDR2 FRNRAP. The CDR3 sequence is 14 residues long. Between the trimmed V and J ends, which lost 6 bases and 1 base, there was a span of 11 bases. In DNA, the CDR3 is TGTGCTAGTGGCCCGGGACAAGGCACAGATACGCAGTATTTT. Amino acids: CASGPGQGTDTQYF.

This clonotype has a count of ten or more. CDR3 amino acids: CSAPPWTGGKYEQYF. The DNA of the CDR3 is TGCAGTGCCCCCCCATGGACAGGGGGGAAATACGAGCAGTACTTC. This chain links TRBV20-1 with TRBJ2-7, with 10 nucleotides matching TRBD1. The germline V gene encodes CDR1 DFQATT and CDR2 SNEGSKA (reference sequence). The CDR3 runs to 15 residues. Trimming took 6 bases from V and 4 from J; bases not matched to a gene: 12.

This clonotype was observed a few times. V gene TRBV6-2 or TRBV6-3 combines with J gene TRBJ2-4; 7 nucleotides line up with TRBD2. The V gene's germline CDR1 is MNHEY and CDR2 SVGEGT. There are 13 residues in the CDR3. V lost 4 bases and J lost 9; bases outside the gene matches: 6. In DNA form, the CDR3 reads TGTGCCAGCAGTTCCCGGGAGGCGGGCATTCAGTACTTC. Its translation: CASSSREAGIQYF.

There are many counts of this clonotype. This rearrangement joins TRBV12-3 or TRBV12-4 to TRBJ1-5; 7 nucleotides match TRBD1. Losses at the gene ends were 5 bases for V and 10 bases for J; bases not matched to a gene: 8. The CDR3 spans 13 residues. This CDR3 reads CASSGQENGPQHF. The CDR3 DNA sequence: TGTGCCAGCAGTGGACAGGAAAATGGTCCCCAGCATTTT.

This clonotype was observed a few times. The V and J genes are TRBV6-1 and TRBJ1-2; TRBD1 might be the D (5 bases). The CDR3 runs to 14 residues. Per germline, CDR1 MNHNS and CDR2 SASEGT. V was trimmed by 10 bases and J by 7 bases, leaving 22 bases between them. The CDR3 here is CATSTQGAPSGYTF. The CDR3 bases are TGTGCCACATCCACTCAAGGGGCTCCCAGTGGCTACACCTTC.

This clonotype occurred many times. The V and J genes are TRBV3-1 and TRBJ2-5, with D possibly matching TRBD1 (5 bases). Per the germline V gene, CDR1 is LGHDT and CDR2 is YNNKEL (reference sequence). The length of the CDR3 is 15 residues. The V and J ends lost 1 base and 1 base respectively, with 10 bases between them. This CDR3 is CASSQAWGAQETQYF. The CDR3 region has the DNA TGTGCCAGCAGCCAAGCGTGGGGCGCCCAAGAGACCCAGTACTTC.

The V and J genes are TRBV19 and TRBJ2-1; 12 bases are a match to TRBD2. The germline CDR1 and CDR2 sequences are LNHDA and SQIVND (reference sequence). The CDR3 totals 15 residues. J gave up 6 bases and V 6 bases, and 6 bases lay outside the gene matches. The CDR3 bases are TGTGCCAGTAGCCCGACTAGCGGGAGAAGCAATGAGCAGTTCTTC. Encoded protein: CASSPTSGRSNEQFF.